The T cell receptor (beta chain) described here comes from a study of cytomegalovirus exposure and HLA in healthy donors. Findings of the study overall: TCR sequences were mostly rare, though some public TCRs occurred in many donors. Sequencing likely caused a cluster of highly shared sequence variants. With DRB1 most and HLA-C fewest, TCR association rates differed between HLA loci in a later analysis. Most of the TCR beta V segments (in an earlier analysis) were productive either about 87% or about 30% of the time.

The CDR3 totals 15 residues. The germline V gene encodes CDR1 ENHRY and CDR2 SYGVKD. Trimming removed 8 bases at V and 0 bases at J, with 14 bases between. As for this clone: Its antigen is as yet unknown.

PCR was performed using 60 Vbeta and 13 Jbeta primers. Sequencing was performed with immunoSEQ multiplex PCR; in TCRdb, only in-frame clones are kept and a portion is missing. In the table there are 75,000 or so clones, 60% to 75% of which are singletons. The genes are TRBV10-3 and TRBJ1-5, with D perhaps TRBD1 (5 bases). The sequenced sample consisted of PBMCs. This clonotype was sampled from a man aged 40-49 years in good health and CMV-seropositive. CDR3 nucleotide sequence: TGTGCCATCGTACGACTGACAGCTAGCAATCAGCCCCAGCATTTT. Its translation: CAIVRLTASNQPQHF.